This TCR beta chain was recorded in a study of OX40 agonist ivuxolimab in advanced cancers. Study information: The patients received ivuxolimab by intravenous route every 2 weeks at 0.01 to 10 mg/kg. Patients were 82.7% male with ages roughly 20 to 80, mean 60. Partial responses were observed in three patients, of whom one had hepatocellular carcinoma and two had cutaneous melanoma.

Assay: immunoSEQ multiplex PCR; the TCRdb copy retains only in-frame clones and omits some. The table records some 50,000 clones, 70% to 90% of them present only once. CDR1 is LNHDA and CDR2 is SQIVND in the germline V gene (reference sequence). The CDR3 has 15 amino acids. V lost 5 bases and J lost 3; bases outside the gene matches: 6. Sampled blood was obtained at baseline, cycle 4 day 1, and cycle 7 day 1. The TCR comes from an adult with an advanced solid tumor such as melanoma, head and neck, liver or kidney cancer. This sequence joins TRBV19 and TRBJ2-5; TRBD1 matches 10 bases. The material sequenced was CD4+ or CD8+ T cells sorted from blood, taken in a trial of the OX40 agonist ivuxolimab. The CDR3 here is CASSPGQGREETQYF. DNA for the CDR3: TGTGCCAGTAGTCCGGGACAGGGGCGGGAAGAGACCCAGTACTTC.